Listed below are T cell receptor beta chains from one sample, sequenced in a study of vaccination and CD4 T cells after COVID-19. Their cognate antigens are unknown. MiXCR, applied by TCRdb to the PCR reads, yields one record per CDR3 protein. The data contain about 22,000 distinct CDR3 sequences, approximately 29% of them singletons. The sample consisted of cultured CD4+ T cells from blood. The receptors here all came from a human donor with COVID-19. Both conserved end residues are part of each CDR3. The D gene is left open where the match is weak. Part of the rows lack a size; the others show once, few, many or a class for expanded clones.

v_call	j_call	d_call	clone_size	cdr3_length	cdr3_aa	cdr3_nt
TRBV2	TRBJ1-5	TRBD1	few	16	CASSDRTGWGNQPQHF	TGTGCCAGCAGTGATCGGACAGGGTGGGGCAATCAGCCCCAGCATTTT
TRBV11-2	TRBJ1-1	-	few	13	CASSGRRNTEAFF	TGTGCCAGCAGTGGAAGACGGAACACTGAAGCTTTCTTT
TRBV7-2	TRBJ1-5	TRBD1	-	16	CASSFKRGQGNQPQHF	TGTGCCAGCAGCTTCAAGAGGGGGCAGGGCAATCAGCCCCAGCATTTT
TRBV9	TRBJ2-5	TRBD2	-	17	CASSGTPRLAGERTQYF	TGTGCCAGCAGCGGAACCCCCCGACTAGCGGGGGAGAGGACCCAGTACTTC
TRBV7-2	TRBJ2-3	-	-	15	CASSFRVPGADTQYF	TGTGCCAGCAGCTTCCGGGTCCCCGGCGCAGATACGCAGTATTTT
TRBV7-6	TRBJ1-3	-	few	17	CASSLIGGRVGGNTIYF	TGTGCCAGCAGCTTAATTGGGGGTCGGGTAGGTGGAAACACCATATATTTT
TRBV19	TRBJ2-7	-	few	14	CASSIAPQSYEQYF	TGTGCCAGTAGTATAGCTCCACAGTCCTACGAGCAGTACTTC
TRBV6-1	TRBJ1-6	-	-	17	CTSSQSTNKLYNSPLHF	TGTACCAGCAGCCAATCGACAAACAAACTGTATAATTCACCCCTCCACTTT
TRBV7-8	TRBJ1-2	-	-	13	CASSPTGSYGYTF	TGTGCCAGCAGCCCCACAGGGTCCTATGGCTACACCTTC
TRBV11-3	TRBJ1-3	-	few	16	CASSLDLAPAGNTIYF	TGTGCCAGCAGCTTAGATTTAGCCCCAGCTGGAAACACCATATATTTT
TRBV23-1	TRBJ1-1	-	-	11	CASSQNLGAFF	TGCGCCAGCAGTCAAAACCTAGGAGCTTTCTTT
TRBV7-2	TRBJ2-5	TRBD1	-	15	CASSRDRGYQETQYF	TGTGCCAGCAGCCGGGACAGGGGGTACCAAGAGACCCAGTACTTC
TRBV21-1	TRBJ2-5	-	few	14	CASSPRPARETQYF	TGTGCCAGCAGCCCCCGCCCGGCGAGGGAGACCCAGTACTTC
TRBV2	TRBJ2-1	TRBD2	-	17	CASSEAQRGATYNEQFF	TGTGCCAGCAGTGAAGCTCAGCGGGGGGCCACATACAATGAGCAGTTCTTC
TRBV23-1	TRBJ1-5	TRBD1	-	15	CASPIGQGPGQPQHF	TGCGCCAGCCCTATCGGACAGGGGCCAGGACAGCCCCAGCATTTT
TRBV5-1	TRBJ1-2	TRBD1	few	18	CASTELAGTGGFGYGYTF	TGCGCCAGCACGGAACTCGCCGGGACAGGGGGCTTCGGCTATGGCTACACCTTC
TRBV7-2	TRBJ1-3	-	few	16	CASSQLRAGVGNTIYF	TGTGCCAGCAGTCAACTTAGGGCAGGGGTTGGAAACACCATATATTTT
TRBV19	TRBJ1-2	TRBD1	-	15	CASSIRTGDGYGYTF	TGTGCCAGTAGTATAAGGACAGGTGATGGCTATGGCTACACCTTC
TRBV6-2/TRBV6-3	TRBJ1-2	-	-	13	CASSNRANYGYTF	TGTGCCAGCAGCAACAGGGCTAACTATGGCTACACCTTC
TRBV6-1	TRBJ2-7	-	-	13	CASTARDGYEQYF	TGTGCCAGCACTGCCCGGGACGGCTACGAGCAGTACTTC
TRBV27	TRBJ2-7	TRBD1	-	14	CASSLDRASYEQYF	TGTGCCAGCAGTTTGGACAGGGCCAGCTACGAGCAGTACTTC
TRBV15	TRBJ1-1	-	medium-sized	15	CATSREGRGNTEAFF	TGTGCCACCAGCAGAGAAGGCAGAGGGAACACTGAAGCTTTCTTT
TRBV18	TRBJ1-6	-	few	13	CASSVGNNSPLHF	TGTGCCAGCTCGGTCGGAAATAATTCACCCCTCCACTTT
TRBV5-1	TRBJ2-7	TRBD2	-	15	CASSLGTSGGYEQYF	TGCGCCAGCAGCCTCGGGACTAGCGGGGGTTACGAGCAGTACTTC
TRBV7-2	TRBJ2-7	-	-	18	CASSLVGARVRRTYEQYF	TGTGCCAGCAGCTTAGTGGGGGCCAGGGTGAGGAGGACCTACGAGCAGTACTTC
TRBV28	TRBJ2-5	-	once	12	CASRPSQETQYF	TGTGCCAGCAGGCCCAGCCAAGAGACCCAGTACTTC
TRBV19	TRBJ2-5	-	-	15	CASSTPGRKQETQYF	TGTGCCAGTAGTACCCCCGGCAGGAAGCAAGAGACCCAGTACTTC
TRBV6-1	TRBJ2-1	-	-	14	CASSPGTSYNEQFF	TGTGCCAGCAGTCCCGGGACTTCCTACAATGAGCAGTTCTTC
TRBV28	TRBJ1-6	TRBD1	-	15	CASSSETGGNSPLHF	TGTGCCAGCAGTTCTGAGACAGGGGGTAATTCACCCCTCCACTTT
TRBV4-3	TRBJ1-2	-	-	15	CASSQDLSISRGYTF	TGCGCCAGCAGCCAAGATCTAAGCATATCGCGTGGCTACACCTTC
TRBV20-1	TRBJ1-1	-	few	8	CSASPFLF	TGCAGTGCTAGTCCCTTTCTCTTT
TRBV4-2	TRBJ2-2	TRBD2	few	16	CASSQESGKYAGELFF	TGTGCCAGCAGCCAAGAAAGCGGGAAGTATGCCGGGGAGCTGTTTTTT
TRBV18	TRBJ1-4	TRBD1	-	17	CASKPGQGRSLTEKLFF	TGTGCCAGCAAGCCGGGACAGGGGCGCAGTCTTACTGAAAAACTGTTTTTT
TRBV19	TRBJ2-1	-	once	11	CASTRDHEQFF	TGTGCCAGTACAAGGGACCATGAGCAGTTCTTC
TRBV6-5	TRBJ2-7	TRBD1	few	15	CASSLDRGDSYEQYF	TGTGCCAGCAGTTTGGACAGGGGGGACTCCTACGAGCAGTACTTC
TRBV7-8	TRBJ2-4	-	-	14	CASSQGGAKNIQYF	TGTGCCAGCAGCCAGGGAGGAGCCAAAAACATTCAGTACTTC
TRBV7-2	TRBJ2-7	TRBD1	few	15	CASSSGQGSTYEQYF	TGTGCCAGCAGCTCGGGACAGGGGTCCACCTACGAGCAGTACTTC
TRBV7-9	TRBJ2-7	-	few	14	CASSLEGSPYEQYF	TGTGCCAGCAGCTTAGAGGGTAGTCCCTACGAGCAGTACTTC
TRBV5-6	TRBJ1-5	TRBD1	-	16	CASSRRTGTSNQPQHF	TGTGCCAGCAGCAGAAGGACAGGGACCAGCAATCAGCCCCAGCATTTT
TRBV12-3/TRBV12-4	TRBJ2-1	TRBD2	few	15	CASRLILAGGNEQFF	TGTGCCAGCAGACTGATCCTAGCGGGAGGGAATGAGCAGTTCTTC
TRBV2	TRBJ2-5	TRBD1	-	13	CAGNPGQGGTQYF	TGTGCCGGAAACCCAGGACAGGGTGGGACCCAGTACTTC
TRBV12-2	TRBJ2-4	-	-	16	CASRLVTAVNKDIQYF	TGTGCAAGTCGCTTAGTAACGGCCGTGAATAAGGACATTCAGTACTTC
TRBV4-2	TRBJ1-5	TRBD1	few	14	CASSQDRDGQPQHF	TGTGCCAGCAGCCAGGACAGGGACGGGCAGCCCCAGCATTTT
TRBV4-1	TRBJ2-1	-	-	14	CASSQGSGYNEQFF	TGCGCCAGCAGCCAGGGTAGCGGCTACAATGAGCAGTTCTTC